This T cell receptor (beta chain) derives from a study of regulatory T cells in long-lasting Graves disease. Through Arm-PCR of CDR3 regions and iRepertoire HTBI primers, TCR beta libraries were built. One entry per CDR3 protein results from TCRdb running MiXCR on the multiplex PCR reads. In the table there are 450,000 or so distinct CDR3 sequences, under 25% of which are singletons. Time point: persistent/refractory GD, antithyroid drugs over 5 years with positive TRAb. There was RNA extracted from PBMCs, and the TCR library was made from it. The CDR3 consists of 19 residues. Germline-derived CDR1 and CDR2 are SGHRS and YFSETQ. J lost 2 bases, V lost 5 bases, and 17 bases had no gene match.

This chain links TRBV5-1 with TRBJ2-2; 8 positions agree with TRBD1. The starting material was peripheral blood mononuclear cells (PBMCs), obtained when the disease was refractory, from a patient treated with antithyroid drugs. The origin of this receptor is a female donor with Graves disease. This chain's CDR3 is CASRPRPKTGGRNTGELFF. Written as DNA, the CDR3 is TGCGCCAGCAGGCCCAGACCTAAAACAGGGGGACGAAACACCGGGGAGCTGTTTTTT.